The present TCR beta chain was sequenced within a study of shared clonotypes between healthy human individuals. Study-level points and caveats: The genetic and exposure-history diversity represented was limited by few donors.

Trimming stripped 2 bases from V and 0 bases from J, with 8 bases between. This CDR3 comprises 14 residues. Per the germline V gene, CDR1 is SQVTM and CDR2 is ANQGSEA. Produced via immunoSEQ multiplex PCR; TCRdb's table is partial and in-frame only. The sample includes about 1 million clones, approximately 70% seen only once; the top ten take around 1.5%. With regard to this clone: The antigen remains undetermined.

The sequence came from a man younger than 35 in good health. The V and J genes are TRBV29-1 and TRBJ2-1; D is ambiguous. The sequencing sample was made of memory CD4+ T cells sorted from blood. Indicated subset: CD45RA-negative fraction. The CDR3, as DNA: TGCAGCGTTGAATGGACGGGCTCCTACAATGAGCAGTTCTTC. Translating it yields CSVEWTGSYNEQFF.